What follows are 27 T cell receptor beta chains derived from one specimen sequenced in a study of blood T cell repertoires in COVID-19. TCRdb's copy holds only in-frame clones and misses some; the assay was immunoSEQ multiplex PCR. The table lists some 500,000 clones, roughly 90% of them singletons, with about 2% in the top ten. Sequencing was done on a sample of PBMCs or T cells enriched from blood (not recorded which). These receptors all stem from a middle-aged woman who had recovered from COVID-19.

The chain carries TRBV25-1 and TRBJ2-1; 16 bases align to TRBD2. Germline trimming cut 2 bases from V and 2 bases from J; bases unmatched to any gene: 3. The CDR3 spans 18 residues. Germline V gene sequence: CDR1 MGHDK, CDR2 SYGVNS. The chain's CDR3 is CASSERGLAGGAYNEQFF. In nucleotides, the CDR3 is TGTGCCAGCAGTGAACGGGGACTAGCGGGAGGGGCCTACAATGAGCAGTTCTTC.

This chain uses TRBV5-6 with TRBJ1-4, with D unclear. The ends were cut back, 0 bases at V and 8 bases at J, with 11 bases in the middle. The length of the CDR3 is 14 residues. Germline CDR1 reads SGHDT; CDR2 reads YYEEEE. The CDR3 region has the DNA TGTGCCAGCAGCTTGGTAAGCTCGCGGGAAAAACTGTTTTTT. This gives the protein CASSLVSSREKLFF.

This clone was found a few times. This chain uses TRBV5-1 with TRBJ1-1, with D tentatively TRBD1 (5 bases). Germline V CDR1 and CDR2: SGHRS, YFSETQ. The CDR3 totals 15 residues. Between the trimmed V and J ends, which lost 0 bases and 6 bases, there was a span of 15 bases. CDR3 sequence reads: CASSLEPNGGSEAFF. CDR3 in DNA: TGCGCCAGCAGCTTGGAACCAAACGGGGGGTCTGAAGCTTTCTTT.

CDR3 sequence reads: CASSTGLGYGYTF. CDR3 DNA: TGCGCCAGCAGCACAGGGTTGGGTTATGGCTACACCTTC. This rearrangement joins TRBV4-3 to TRBJ1-2, with D maybe TRBD1 (6 bases). There are 13 residues in the CDR3. The V and J ends lost 5 bases and 5 bases respectively, with 12 bases between them. Germline values: CDR1 LGHNA, CDR2 YSLEER.

This clone was seen only once. V usage is TRBV7-9 and J usage is TRBJ2-7; D is ambiguous. CDR3 size: 13 residues. Germline V gene sequence: CDR1 SEHNR, CDR2 FQNEAQ (reference sequence). V lost 3 bases to trimming and J lost 0 bases, with 6 bases between them. CDR3 nucleotides: TGTGCCAGCAGCTTGTCCAGCTCCTACGAGCAGTACTTC. Its translation: CASSLSSSYEQYF.

This rearrangement joins TRBV2 to TRBJ1-4, with D maybe TRBD1 (5 bases). The CDR3 is 16 residues long. CDR1 SNHLY and CDR2 FYNNEI come from the germline V gene. The V end lost 2 bases, the J end lost 8 bases, and 18 bases lay between the germline ends. In nucleotides, the CDR3 is TGTGCCAGCAGTGAAACAATCAGGGCCCACGACGAAAAACTGTTTTTT. Translation: CASSETIRAHDEKLFF. Full variable domain (rest looked up from reference TRBV2 and TRBJ1-4): EPEVTQTPSHQVTQMGQEVILRCVPISNHLYFYWYRQILGQKVEFLVSFYNNEISEKSEIFDDQFSVERPDGSNFTLKIRSTKLEDSAMYFCASSETIRAHDEKLFFGSGTQLSVL.

The rearrangement links TRBV19 to TRBJ1-2; D gene uncertain. The CDR3 is 17 amino acids. V lost 6 bases and J 1 base, leaving 21 bases between the germline ends. Germline lookup yields CDR1 LNHDA and CDR2 SQIVND (reference sequence). CDR3 bases: TGTGCCAGTAGGCCTAGAGACGGACTTGGGTTTAACTATGGCTACACCTTC. Residues: CASRPRDGLGFNYGYTF.

The chain recombines TRBV9 with TRBJ1-2, with 7 bases fitting TRBD1. V trimming: 0 bases; J trimming: 7 bases; junction bases outside the gene matches: 3. The germline V gene encodes CDR1 SGDLS and CDR2 YYNGEE. There are 13 residues in the CDR3. The CDR3 region has the DNA TGTGCCAGCAGCGTAGGGGCAGGGGGTGGCTACACCTTC. As protein: CASSVGAGGGYTF.

This chain connects TRBV21-1 to TRBJ1-5. TRBV21-1 is listed as a pseudogene. The CDR3 length is 16 residues. The CDR3 nucleotides read TGTGCCAGCAGCAAAGCAGGAGGGCACTGCAATCAGCCCCAGCATTTT. Protein: CASSKAGGHCNQPQHF.

The chain is built from TRBV7-2 and TRBJ2-3; D perhaps matches TRBD1 (6 bases). In germline, CDR1 is SGHTA, CDR2 FQGNSA. CDR3 size: 13 residues. V was clipped by 5 bases and J by 5 bases, with 11 bases between them. The CDR3 spells CASSPTGIDTQYF. CDR3 coding DNA: TGTGCCAGCAGCCCAACAGGGATAGATACGCAGTATTTT.

This clone came up many times. The J gene is TRBJ2-2, the V gene TRBV27, with 12 positions matching TRBD2. The CDR3 loop spans 17 amino acids. V lost 3 bases, J lost 1 base, and 3 bases stayed unmatched. CDR1 is MNHEY and CDR2 is SMNVEV in the germline V gene (reference sequence). The CDR3 loop reads CASSFRLAGENTGELFF. The DNA of the CDR3 is TGTGCCAGCAGTTTCCGACTAGCGGGAGAGAACACCGGGGAGCTGTTTTTT.

The table lists this clone with a few counts. The chain joins TRBV3-1 (or the pseudogene TRBV3-2) to TRBJ2-1; TRBD2 agrees at 8 bases. The ends lost 5 bases at V and 9 bases at J; junction bases unmatched: 6. In germline, CDR1 is LGHDT, CDR2 YNNKEL (reference sequence). The CDR3 loop spans 13 amino acids. The CDR3 is CASSSRTSFEQFF. The CDR3 nucleotides are TGTGCCAGCAGCTCGCGGACTAGCTTTGAGCAGTTCTTC.

The chain has TRBV27 and TRBJ2-1; no firm D call. The germline gives CDR1 MNHEY, CDR2 SMNVEV (reference sequence). The ends were cut back, 3 bases at V and 4 bases at J, with 28 bases in the middle. The CDR3 is 20 amino acids. The CDR3 sequence: CASSFSSFTRLSYNYNEQFF. The CDR3 bases are TGTGCCAGCAGTTTCTCCTCCTTCACCCGACTCTCCTATAATTACAATGAGCAGTTCTTC.

This clone occurred once. This chain links TRBV14 with TRBJ1-1; D not resolved. The germline V gene has CDR1 SGHDN and CDR2 FVKESK. With 2 bases removed from V and 10 bases from J, the gap between germline ends came to 17 bases. This CDR3 has 14 residues. The CDR3 region has the DNA TGTGCCAGCAGCCAAATAAGCAGGCTCTCGGTAGCTTTCTTT. This sequence encodes CASSQISRLSVAFF. Full variable domain (missing parts from reference TRBV14 and TRBJ1-1): EAGVTQFPSHSVIEKGQTVTLRCDPISGHDNLYWYRRVMGKEIKFLLHFVKESKQDESGMPNNRFLAERTGGTYSTLKVQPAELEDSGVYFCASSQISRLSVAFFGQGTRLTVV.

The chain couples TRBV6-5 to TRBJ1-1; D remains ambiguous. The CDR3 totals 13 residues. The germline V and J ends were trimmed by 5 bases and 3 bases, with 10 bases remaining between them. CDR1 is MNHEY and CDR2 is SVGAGI in the germline V gene. The CDR3, as DNA: TGTGCCAGCAGTCCCCAGGTGGACACTGAAGCTTTCTTT. Protein: CASSPQVDTEAFF.

This rearrangement joins TRBV27 to TRBJ2-7, with D possibly matching TRBD2 (5 bases). V was cut by 5 bases and J by 5 bases, with 22 bases left in between. Germline V gene data show CDR1 as MNHEY and CDR2 as SMNVEV (reference sequence). CDR3 size: 16 residues. The CDR3 here is CASSPYRTGLVDEQYF. CDR3 nucleotides: TGTGCCAGCAGTCCCTACCGGACTGGGTTGGTTGACGAGCAGTACTTC.

This chain links TRBV10-3 with TRBJ1-1; D is perhaps TRBD1 (5 bases). The CDR3 spans 17 residues. Germline V CDR1 and CDR2: ENHRY, SYGVKD. V was trimmed by 5 bases and J by 4 bases, leaving 23 bases between them. The CDR3 here is CAISQNQGRVSRTEAFF. CDR3 DNA sequence: TGTGCCATCAGTCAAAACCAGGGTAGGGTGAGTCGCACTGAAGCTTTCTTT.

The rearrangement links TRBV5-1 to TRBJ1-2, with 10 bases identical to TRBD1. V was clipped by 5 bases and J by 7 bases; unmatched bases: 8. Germline V CDR1 and CDR2: SGHRS, YFSETQ. The CDR3 contains 14 residues. CDR3 DNA sequence: TGCGCCAGCAGTTCTAACGGACAGGGGGTTGGCTACACCTTC. It is translated as CASSSNGQGVGYTF. The full variable domain, completed using reference TRBV5-1 and TRBJ1-2, is KAGVTQTPRYLIKTRGQQVTLSCSPISGHRSVSWYQQTPGQGLQFLFEYFSETQRNKGNFPGRFSGRQFSNSRSEMNVSTLELGDSALYLCASSSNGQGVGYTFGSGTRLTVV.

CDR3: CASHFLVNTEAFF. The CDR3 DNA reads as TGTGCCAGCCACTTTTTAGTGAACACTGAAGCTTTCTTT. The rearrangement joins TRBV12-3 or TRBV12-4 to TRBJ1-1; the D is unclear. This CDR3 is 13 amino acids long. Trimming cost V 8 bases and J 0 bases, with 10 bases left between them.

The chain joins TRBV4-1 to TRBJ2-3; D is unresolved. Trimming removed 9 bases at V and 3 bases at J, with 16 bases between. This CDR3 spans 14 amino acids. The V gene's germline CDR1 is MGHRA and CDR2 YSYEKL. The CDR3 coding sequence is TGCGCCAGTACTCCTGCCCTTACTACAGATACGCAGTATTTT. Translating gives CASTPALTTDTQYF.

The chain couples TRBV6-2 or TRBV6-3 to TRBJ2-7, with 12 bases matching TRBD2. This CDR3 region has 15 residues. From germline, CDR1 is MNHEY and CDR2 SVGEGT. J lost 3 bases, V lost 3 bases, and 3 bases had no gene match. The CDR3 spells CASSYPGLAGYEQYF. CDR3 nucleotide sequence: TGTGCCAGCAGTTATCCGGGACTAGCGGGCTACGAGCAGTACTTC.

The V gene is TRBV19, the J gene TRBJ2-3, with 7 bases that match TRBD2. With V trimmed by 3 bases and J by 6 bases, 12 bases remained unmatched. The CDR3 has 16 residues. Germline-derived CDR1 and CDR2 are LNHDA and SQIVND (reference sequence). The DNA for the CDR3 is TGTGCCAGTAGTATTGGAGCGGGACCGTTCCCCGATACGCAGTATTTT. The encoded protein is CASSIGAGPFPDTQYF.

A note on this clone: The sample holds other DNA sequences that translate to the same CDR3. This chain uses TRBV7-9 with TRBJ1-2; 8 nucleotides match TRBD1. The CDR3 length is 13 residues. The germline V gene has CDR1 SEHNR and CDR2 FQNEAQ (reference sequence). Trimming cost V 5 bases and J 5 bases; bases outside gene matches: 4. CDR3 bases: TGTGCCAGCAGCCCAACAGGGGGTTATGGCTACACCTTC. This sequence encodes CASSPTGGYGYTF.

The gene calls are TRBV18 and TRBJ1-1; D gene unclear. V was cut by 3 bases and J by 4 bases, with 12 bases left in between. Germline assignment: CDR1 KGHSH and CDR2 LQKENI. The CDR3 sequence is 14 residues long. CDR3 bases: TGTGCCAGCTCACCTGACGCAGGTACCACTGAAGCTTTCTTT. It yields the protein CASSPDAGTTEAFF.

With regard to this clone: An end of the junction differs from the germline gene, which may be a read error. J is TRBJ2-1 and V is TRBV7-7; D perhaps matches TRBD1 (5 bases). The V gene's germline CDR1 is SSHAT and CDR2 FNYEAQ (reference sequence). The CDR3 sequence is 18 residues long. The CDR3 bases are TGTGCTAGCAGGCATACCACCCGGACACAGAGCTCCTACAATGAGCAGTTCTTC. Translation gives CASRHTTRTQSSYNEQFF. The full variable domain, with the rest looked up from reference TRBV7-7 and TRBJ2-1, is GAGVSQSPRYKVTKRGQDVTLRCDPISSHATLYWYQQALGQGPEFLTYFNYEAQPDKSGLPSDRFSAERPEGSISTLTIQRTEQRDSAMYRCASRHTTRTQSSYNEQFFGPGTRLTVL.

The chain is built from TRBV23-1 and TRBJ1-5; maybe TRBD1 (5 bases). TRBV23-1 is given ORF status, its function remaining uncertain. The CDR3 runs to 21 residues. With 2 bases removed from V and 4 bases from J, the gap between germline ends came to 30 bases. The CDR3 DNA follows: TGCGCCAGCAGTCAACCGACTAACGGGCAGGGAAAATCCGGGGGTAATCAGCCCCAGCATTTT. Translation: CASSQPTNGQGKSGGNQPQHF.

This clone was counted a single time. J is TRBJ1-1 and V is TRBV30; possible D gene TRBD1, 5 bases. Trimming took off 1 base at V and 3 bases at J, with 6 bases between the two ends. Germline CDR1 and CDR2: GTSNPN and SVGIG (reference sequence). The CDR3 is 12 amino acids. CDR3 protein: CAWSEGYTEAFF. The CDR3 nucleotides read TGTGCCTGGAGTGAGGGGTACACTGAAGCTTTCTTT.